This T cell receptor (beta chain) was obtained from a study of T-cell reconstitution after alpha-beta-depleted transplantation in children. This CDR3 spans 15 amino acids. The V end lost 0 bases, the J end lost 6 bases, and 15 bases lay between the germline ends. Germline values: CDR1 LGHNA, CDR2 YSLEER. For TCRbeta, the library was prepared with unique molecular identifiers. TCRdb itself ran the PCR reads through MiXCR, one entry per CDR3 protein. The sample carries 75,000 to 90,000 distinct CDR3 sequences, 12% to 15% recorded once. This clonotype occurred many times. The material was PBMCs, mostly from graft donor cells, obtained 180 days after TCRalphabeta/CD19-depleted stem cell transplant. The clonotype was recovered from a male patient between 2 and 10 years old who had a stem cell transplant for acute lymphoblastic leukemia, so the T cells may come from the graft donor. This chain links TRBV4-3 with TRBJ2-7; TRBD1 might be the D (6 bases). The CDR3 nucleotides read TGCGCCAGCAGCCAAGATCATAACAGGGCCATCGAGCAGTACTTC. It yields the protein CASSQDHNRAIEQYF.